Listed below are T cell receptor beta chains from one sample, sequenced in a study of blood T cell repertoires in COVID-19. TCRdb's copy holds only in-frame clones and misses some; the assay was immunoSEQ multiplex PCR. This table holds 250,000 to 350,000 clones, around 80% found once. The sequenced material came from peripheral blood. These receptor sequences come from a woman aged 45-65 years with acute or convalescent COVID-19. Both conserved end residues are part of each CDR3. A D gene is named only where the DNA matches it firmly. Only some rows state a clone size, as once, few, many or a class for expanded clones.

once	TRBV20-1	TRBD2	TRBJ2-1	TGCAGTGCTAGTCGGGAGGGGAGCTCCTACAATGAGCAGTTCTTC	CSASREGSSYNEQFF
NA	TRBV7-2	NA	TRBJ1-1	TGTGCCAGCAGCTATCAGGGATTGAACACTGAAGCTTTCTTT	CASSYQGLNTEAFF
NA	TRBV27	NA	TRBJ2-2	TGTGCCAGCAGTTTATCGATACAAACCGGGGAGCTGTTTTTT	CASSLSIQTGELFF
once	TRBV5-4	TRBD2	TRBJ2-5	TGTGCCAGCAGCCCGGGGGGTAGCGGGTACCAAGAGACCCAGTACTTC	CASSPGGSGYQETQYF
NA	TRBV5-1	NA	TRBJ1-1	TGCGCCAGCAGCTATACAGGTAACACTGAAGCTTTCTTT	CASSYTGNTEAFF
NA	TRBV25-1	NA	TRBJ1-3	TGTGCCAGCAGTGACCCCTTTGCGGGGAATAGAAACACCATATATTTT	CASSDPFAGNRNTIYF
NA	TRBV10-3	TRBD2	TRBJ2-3	TGTGCCATCGCGGGAGCTGTAGATACGCAGTATTTT	CAIAGAVDTQYF
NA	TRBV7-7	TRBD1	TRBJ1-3	TGTGCCAGCAGCTTAGGGACAGGGGCTTCGGGAAACACCATATATTTT	CASSLGTGASGNTIYF
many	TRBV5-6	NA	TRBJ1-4	TGTGCCAGCAGGACCGAGGGTGCAACTAATGAAAAACTGTTTTTT	CASRTEGATNEKLFF
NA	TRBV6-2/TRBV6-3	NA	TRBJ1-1	TGTGCCAGCAGTTACGGGGGGAGTGTTGAAGCTTTCTTT	CASSYGGSVEAFF
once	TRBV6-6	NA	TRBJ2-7	TGTGCCAGCAGCCCCCGGGTAGGGAGGACCTACGAGCAGTACTTC	CASSPRVGRTYEQYF
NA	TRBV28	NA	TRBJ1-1	TGTGCCAGCAGCCGCCCCGGCGACAGGTATGACACTGAAGCTTTCTTT	CASSRPGDRYDTEAFF
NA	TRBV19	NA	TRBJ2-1	TGTGCCAGTAGTACTCCCCTCGCGGGGATTTACAATGAGCAGTTCTTC	CASSTPLAGIYNEQFF
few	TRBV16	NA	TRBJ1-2	TGTGCCAGCAGCCAAGTAAGGGACTCCAATGGCTACACCTTC	CASSQVRDSNGYTF
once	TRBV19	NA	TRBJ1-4	TGTGCCAGTAGTATGGGGGACTACAAAGGCGAAAAACTGTTTTTT	CASSMGDYKGEKLFF
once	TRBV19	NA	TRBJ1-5	TGTGCCAGTAAGAGGGATTCCAGCAATCAGCCCCAGCATTTT	CASKRDSSNQPQHF
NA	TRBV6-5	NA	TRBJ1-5	TGTGCCAGCAGATCAGGGGTGAACCAGCCCCAGCATTTT	CASRSGVNQPQHF
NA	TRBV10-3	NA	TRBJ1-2	TGTGCCTCCCGAGGGCAGCTCTATGGCTACACCTTC	CASRGQLYGYTF
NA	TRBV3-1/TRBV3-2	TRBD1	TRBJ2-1	TGTGCCAGCAGGGACAGGGAATCGTCGGAAGAGCAGTTCTTC	CASRDRESSEEQFF
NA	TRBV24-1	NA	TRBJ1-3	TGTGCCACCAGTGACCCAGGGTCAGCAGGAAACACCATATATTTT	CATSDPGSAGNTIYF
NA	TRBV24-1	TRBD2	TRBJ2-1	TGTGCCACCAGTGACTCCGGGACTAGCGGAGAGCAGTTCTTC	CATSDSGTSGEQFF
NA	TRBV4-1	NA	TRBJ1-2	TGCGCCAGCAGCCAAGCGGGGGGGGGCTATGGCTACACCTTC	CASSQAGGGYGYTF
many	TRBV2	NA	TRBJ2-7	TGTGCCAGCAGTGATACTGCGGGACTGAACGAGCAGTACTTC	CASSDTAGLNEQYF
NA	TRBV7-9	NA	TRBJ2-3	TGTGCCAGCAGCGGCCGGGACAACTCAGATACGCAGTATTTT	CASSGRDNSDTQYF
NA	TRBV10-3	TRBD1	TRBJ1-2	TGTGCCATCAGTGGATGGACAGGGATTGACTATGGCTACACCTTC	CAISGWTGIDYGYTF
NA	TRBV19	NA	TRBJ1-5	TGTGCCACTGGGGGGGGAATCGATCAGCCCCAGCATTTT	CATGGGIDQPQHF
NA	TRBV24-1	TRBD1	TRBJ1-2	TGTGCCACCAGTGAGGGGACAGGGGGAGGTGGCTACACCTTC	CATSEGTGGGGYTF
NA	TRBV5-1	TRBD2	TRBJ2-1	TGCGCCAGCAGCTTGGGTCTAGCGGGGGGGCGGAGTGAGCAGTTCTTC	CASSLGLAGGRSEQFF
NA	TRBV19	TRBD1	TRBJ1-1	TGTGCCAGTAGTATACGGGGGACAGAGAACACTGAAGCTTTCTTT	CASSIRGTENTEAFF
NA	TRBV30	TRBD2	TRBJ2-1	TGTGCCTGGAGTGTATGGGGGGGGACGAGCGCACGGCAGTTCTTC	CAWSVWGGTSARQFF
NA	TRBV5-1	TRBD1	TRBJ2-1	TGCGCCAGCAGCCCGGGACAGGGGCCTTACAATGAGCAGTTCTTC	CASSPGQGPYNEQFF
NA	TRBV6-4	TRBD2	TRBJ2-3	TGTGCCAGCAGTCCCGGGACTAGCGGGAGTACAGATACGCAGTATTTT	CASSPGTSGSTDTQYF
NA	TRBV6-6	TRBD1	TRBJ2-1	TGTGCCAGCTCAGGACAGGGGGCTTCCTACAATGAGCAGTTCTTC	CASSGQGASYNEQFF
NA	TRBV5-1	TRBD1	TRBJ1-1	TGCGCCAGCAGCTCGGGACAGGGCCTCACTGAAGCTTTCTTT	CASSSGQGLTEAFF
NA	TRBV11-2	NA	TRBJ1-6	TGTGCCAGCAGCACGAATCGGGGGAGATCACCCCTCCACTTT	CASSTNRGRSPLHF